A selection of T cell receptor beta chains follows, all from one sample in a study of PD-1 blockade in classical Hodgkin lymphoma. Sequenced by immunoSEQ multiplex PCR; TCRdb stores in-frame clones only, minus some. This table has approximately 30,000 clones, around 72% appearing once. The specimen comprised peripheral blood mononuclear cells (PBMCs), sampled before the fourth cycle of nivolumab. The receptors originated from a human donor with classical Hodgkin lymphoma. Both conserved end residues are part of each CDR3. The D gene is left open where the match is weak. Some rows mark clone size as missing; the rest say once, few, many or name a class of expanded clone.

size	V	length	J	D	CDR3	DNA
.	TRBV18	15	TRBJ1-5	.	CASSPLDGYGQPQHF	TGTGCCAGCTCACCTCTGGATGGGTATGGCCAGCCCCAGCATTTT
.	TRBV29-1	18	TRBJ2-3	TRBD2	CSVEERLAGLSREDTQYF	TGCAGCGTTGAAGAGAGGCTAGCGGGGCTCTCGCGGGAGGATACGCAGTATTTT
.	TRBV6-5	15	TRBJ1-1	.	CASSYRQAIRSEAFF	TGTGCCAGCAGTTACCGACAGGCGATCAGGTCTGAAGCTTTCTTT
.	TRBV13	17	TRBJ1-2	.	CASSLVVKGMGNYGYTF	TGTGCCAGCAGCTTAGTAGTTAAGGGGATGGGTAACTATGGCTACACCTTC
.	TRBV18	16	TRBJ2-1	TRBD2	CASSPLTSGGTLEQFF	TGTGCCAGCTCACCCTTGACTAGCGGGGGGACTCTTGAGCAGTTCTTC
once	TRBV7-2	15	TRBJ2-1	.	CASSLAGGRYNEQFF	TGTGCCAGCAGCTTAGCGGGGGGACGCTACAATGAGCAGTTCTTC
.	TRBV6-1	13	TRBJ2-2	TRBD1	CANRGPNTGELFF	TGTGCCAACAGGGGGCCGAACACCGGGGAGCTGTTTTTT
few	TRBV6-8	15	TRBJ1-1	.	CASRENRAPNTEAFF	TGTGCCAGCAGGGAGAACAGGGCCCCGAACACTGAAGCTTTCTTT
.	TRBV5-1	13	TRBJ2-3	.	CASKEGVTDTQYF	TGCGCCAGCAAAGAAGGAGTTACAGATACGCAGTATTTT
.	TRBV27	16	TRBJ2-7	TRBD1	CASSLKRPTGGYEQYF	TGTGCCAGCAGTTTAAAGAGGCCGACAGGGGGCTACGAGCAGTACTTC
.	TRBV7-2	16	TRBJ1-4	TRBD1	CASSLATGLSNEKLFF	TGTGCCAGCAGCTTAGCGACAGGGTTGTCTAATGAAAAACTGTTTTTT
.	TRBV28	10	TRBJ1-5	.	CASSQRSQHF	TGTGCCAGCAGCCAAAGGTCCCAGCATTTT
.	TRBV6-1	15	TRBJ1-1	TRBD1	CASRETGGRSGRAFF	TGTGCCAGCAGGGAGACAGGGGGTCGATCCGGGAGAGCTTTCTTT
.	TRBV12-5	14	TRBJ1-1	.	CASGLAGVGTEAFF	TGTGCTAGTGGTTTGGCCGGAGTGGGGACTGAAGCTTTCTTT
.	TRBV28	15	TRBJ2-7	.	CASSLLPGGGYEQYF	TGTGCCAGCAGTTTATTGCCGGGCGGAGGGTACGAGCAGTACTTC
.	TRBV19	14	TRBJ1-5	TRBD1	CASSPQQGNQPQHF	TGTGCCAGTAGTCCTCAACAGGGGAATCAGCCCCAGCATTTT
.	TRBV20-1	10	TRBJ1-1	.	CSARWSEAFF	TGCAGTGCTAGATGGTCTGAAGCTTTCTTT
.	TRBV28	14	TRBJ2-7	.	CASSLGARAYEQYF	TGTGCCAGCAGTTTGGGGGCTAGGGCCTACGAGCAGTACTTC
.	TRBV7-2	12	TRBJ2-5	.	CASSPLQETQYF	TGTGCCAGCAGCCCCTTACAAGAGACCCAGTACTTC
.	TRBV7-9	15	TRBJ2-1	.	CASARERAHPNEQFF	TGTGCCAGCGCAAGGGAGCGGGCCCACCCCAATGAGCAGTTCTTC
.	TRBV9	17	TRBJ1-1	.	CASSAVRGEGRGTEAFF	TGTGCCAGCAGCGCCGTGAGGGGCGAGGGCCGGGGCACTGAAGCTTTCTTT
.	TRBV7-9	13	TRBJ2-2	TRBD1	CASSMGQGWRLFF	TGTGCCAGCAGCATGGGACAGGGATGGAGGCTGTTTTTT
.	TRBV6-6	15	TRBJ1-1	.	CASSYADAGRTEAFF	TGTGCCAGCAGTTATGCCGATGCGGGGAGGACTGAAGCTTTCTTT
few	TRBV19	12	TRBJ1-6	.	CASSSHNSPLHF	TGTGCCAGTAGTTCCCATAATTCACCCCTCCACTTT
medium-sized	TRBV19	12	TRBJ1-3	.	CASNSLGNTIYF	TGTGCCAGTAACAGCCTTGGAAACACCATATATTTT